One sample yielded the 8 T cell receptor beta chains listed below, sequenced in a study of tumor-infiltrating lymphocytes in primary liver carcinoma. A primer matching the constant region was used to make TCR beta cDNA from approximately 500 ng of total RNA. Three nested multiplex PCR rounds, a slightly modified ARM-PCR, produced the libraries for TCR beta. The two initial PCR rounds, approximately 10 cycles each, used TRBV1-TRBV30 forward and C-beta reverse primers. TCRdb used MiXCR to reprocess the multiplex PCR reads, holding one entry per CDR3 protein. Here the sample spans about 48,000 distinct CDR3 sequences, about 68% being singletons. Unsorted bulk tissue, about 17-33 mg of it, served as the source for co-extraction of RNA and DNA. The sequenced sample consisted of liver tumor tissue from sampling region 3. Subset reported: tumor region T3, left-lateral pole. The receptors derive from a middle-aged man with primary liver carcinoma and hepatitis B virus infection.

This clonotype showed up many times. This chain uses TRBV2 with TRBJ1-6; D call uncertain. Germline values: CDR1 SNHLY, CDR2 FYNNEI. The CDR3 covers 13 residues. The germline V and J ends were trimmed by 8 bases and 7 bases, with 12 bases remaining between them. CDR3 amino acids: CASEETPNSPLHF. CDR3 coding DNA: TGTGCCAGCGAGGAAACCCCCAATTCACCCCTCCACTTT. Full variable domain (missing parts from reference TRBV2 and TRBJ1-6): EPEVTQTPSHQVTQMGQEVILRCVPISNHLYFYWYRQILGQKVEFLVSFYNNEISEKSEIFDDQFSVERPDGSNFTLKIRSTKLEDSAMYFCASEETPNSPLHFGNGTRLTVT.

There are a few counts of this clonotype. Its ends do not fully match the called genes, so a read error is possible. CDR3 residues: CSVDADTNTEAFF. DNA of the CDR3: TGCAGCGTTGACGCAGACACGAACACTGAAGCCTTCTTT. The chain recombines TRBV29-1 with TRBJ1-1; D is unresolved. There are 13 residues in the CDR3. CDR1 and CDR2 (germline): SQVTM, ANQGSEA. Based on the CDR3 plus reference TRBV29-1 and TRBJ1-1, the full variable domain is SAVISQKPSRDICQRGTSLTIQCQVDSQVTMMFWYRQQPGQSLTLIATANQGSEATYESGFVIDKFPISRPNLTFSTLTVSNMSPEDSSIYLCSVDADTNTEAFFGQGTRLTVV.

This clonotype was detected only once. The V and J genes are TRBV29-1 and TRBJ2-1; D unclear. The V gene's germline CDR1 is SQVTM and CDR2 ANQGSEA. The CDR3 spans 12 residues. In DNA form, the CDR3 reads TGCATCGATGATCAGGAATCCAATGAGCAGTTCTTC. Translated, it gives CIDDQESNEQFF.

Notes on this clonotype: No conserved phenylalanine or tryptophan is present at the end of the CDR3, so a read error is the likely explanation. The gene calls are TRBV11-2 and TRBJ2-3, with D perhaps TRBD1 (6 bases). Germline V lookup: CDR1 SGHAT, CDR2 FQNNGV. V dropped 8 bases and J dropped 2 bases, with 17 bases sitting between them. The CDR3 totals 15 residues. CDR3 sequence reads: CASCERDKHTDTQYY. The CDR3 bases are TGTGCCAGCTGCGAACGGGACAAGCACACAGATACGCAGTATTAT.

This clonotype was recorded at least ten times. The chain recombines TRBV2 with TRBJ2-7, with TRBD1 matching 8 bases. This CDR3 region has 14 residues. With V trimmed by 7 bases and J by 1 base, 6 bases remained unmatched. Germline CDR1 reads SNHLY; CDR2 reads FYNNEI. The CDR3 is CASKPGQASYEQYF. The CDR3 DNA sequence: TGTGCCAGCAAACCGGGACAGGCTTCCTACGAGCAGTACTTC.

A word on this clonotype: An end of the junction differs from the germline gene, which may be a read error. V gene TRBV6-5 combines with J gene TRBJ2-3; no reliable D call. CDR3 size: 11 residues. Germline V gives CDR1 MNHEY, CDR2 SVGAGI. The CDR3 DNA reads as TGTGCCAGCAGTTCAGGAGATACGCAGTGTTTT. It yields the protein CASSSGDTQCF.

This clonotype occurred a few times. A much larger clone differs from this one at a single base, so this may be a read error. As the CDR3 is not closed by the conserved phenylalanine or tryptophan, this likely results from a read error. This chain joins TRBV30 and TRBJ2-4; maybe TRBD1 (5 bases). V was cut by 2 bases and J by 8 bases, with 10 bases left in between. CDR1 is GTSNPN, CDR2 SVGIG, per germline (reference sequence). The CDR3 covers 12 residues. CDR3 DNA: TGTGCCTGGAGTCCCCTGGGGCACATTCAGTACCTC. Translated: CAWSPLGHIQYL.

As to this clonotype: A much larger clone lies one base from this, so it may be a read error. The V call is TRBV21-1, the J call TRBJ2-1; the D call of TRBD1 is as the table states it, not checked on the DNA. TRBV21-1 represents a pseudogene. CDR3 length: 13 amino acids. CDR3 in amino acids: CAIITPRGNEQFF. The CDR3 nucleotides are TGTGCCATCATTACCCCGAGGGGGAATGAGCAGTTCTTC.